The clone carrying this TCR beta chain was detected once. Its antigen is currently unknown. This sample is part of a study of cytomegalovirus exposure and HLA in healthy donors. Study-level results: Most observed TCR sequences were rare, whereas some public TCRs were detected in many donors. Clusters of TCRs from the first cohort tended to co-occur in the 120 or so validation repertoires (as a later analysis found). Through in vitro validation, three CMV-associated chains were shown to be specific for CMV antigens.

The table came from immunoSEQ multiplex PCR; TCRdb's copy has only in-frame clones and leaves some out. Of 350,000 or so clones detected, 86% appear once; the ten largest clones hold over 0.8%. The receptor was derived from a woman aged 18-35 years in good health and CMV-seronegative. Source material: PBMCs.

The CDR3 bases are TGTGCCAGCAGTTACGGACAGCCGAACACTGAAGCTTTCTTT. Its translation: CASSYGQPNTEAFF. The J gene is TRBJ1-1, the V gene TRBV6-5, with D possibly being TRBD1 (6 bases). Germline V CDR1 and CDR2: MNHEY, SVGAGI. CDR3 length equals 14 residues. Deletions cut 2 bases from V and 1 base from J, with 8 bases between.